These 2 T cell receptor beta chains originate from one sample sequenced in a study of T cells of healthy individuals. TCRdb reprocessed the 5' RACE reads with MiXCR, giving one entry per CDR3 protein. The sample carries about 60,000 distinct CDR3 sequences, 15% to 20% recorded once. These receptors all stem from a human donor in good health.

The sample holds a few counts of this clonotype. The V and J genes are TRBV9 and TRBJ2-1; TRBD2 is a possible D gene (5 bases). This CDR3 contains 15 residues. The V gene's germline CDR1 is SGDLS and CDR2 YYNGEE. V dropped 0 bases and J dropped 0 bases, with 7 bases sitting between them. The chain's CDR3 is CASSVDTSSYNEQFF. Here the CDR3 DNA reads TGTGCCAGCAGCGTAGATACTAGCTCCTACAATGAGCAGTTCTTC.

The chain combines TRBV12-3 or TRBV12-4 with TRBJ2-7; D unclear. Trimming cost V 6 bases and J 4 bases, with 10 bases left between them. This CDR3 is 12 amino acids long. The CDR3 reads CASSPTDYEQYF. DNA for the CDR3: TGTGCCAGCAGCCCCACCGATTACGAGCAGTACTTC.